The present TCR beta chain was sequenced within a study of cytotoxic CD8 clonotypes in ibrutinib-treated CLL. Generated by immunoSEQ multiplex PCR, the TCRdb table keeps only in-frame clones and is missing some. The sample lists roughly 70,000 clones, 90% seen once, with 3.1% in the top ten. The sample here was PBMCs, taken after 12 months of ibrutinib treatment. The clonotype comes from a human donor with chronic lymphocytic leukemia.

The CDR3 sequence is CSVEDGKYNSDEQFF. The CDR3 DNA sequence: TGCAGCGTTGAAGATGGCAAGTATAATAGCGATGAGCAGTTCTTC. This chain uses TRBV29-1 with TRBJ2-1; weak D call: TRBD2 (5 bases). V dropped 0 bases and J dropped 8 bases, with 17 bases sitting between them. The germline V gene has CDR1 SQVTM and CDR2 ANQGSEA. The CDR3 consists of 15 residues.